This T cell receptor beta chain was identified in a study of blood T cell repertoires in COVID-19. In the study overall: T cells, B-cell-depleted T cells, or PBMCs provided the cDNA or gDNA that served as material.

The J segment lost 11 bases and the V segment lost 2 bases, leaving 8 bases of the junction unmatched. Per the germline V gene, CDR1 is ENHRY and CDR2 is SYGVKD. The length of the CDR3 is 14 residues. Donors in Cohort 3 counted as recovered after two negative PCRs, clearance, or symptom resolution. Here immunoSEQ multiplex PCR was the method, and the copy in TCRdb shows in-frame clones only, minus some. The top ten clones hold around 9% of a sample with some 210,000 clones, 75% to 90% of them seen once. This clone was found once. Sequences were obtained from PBMCs or T cells enriched from blood (not recorded which). The source of this sequence is a man in his forties or fifties who had recovered from COVID-19. The chain joins TRBV10-3 to TRBJ2-4; TRBD1 aligns across 8 bases. The CDR3 nucleotides are TGTGCCATCAGTGAGGCAGGGGGCGCGCGGGTTCAGTACTTC. Translation: CAISEAGGARVQYF.